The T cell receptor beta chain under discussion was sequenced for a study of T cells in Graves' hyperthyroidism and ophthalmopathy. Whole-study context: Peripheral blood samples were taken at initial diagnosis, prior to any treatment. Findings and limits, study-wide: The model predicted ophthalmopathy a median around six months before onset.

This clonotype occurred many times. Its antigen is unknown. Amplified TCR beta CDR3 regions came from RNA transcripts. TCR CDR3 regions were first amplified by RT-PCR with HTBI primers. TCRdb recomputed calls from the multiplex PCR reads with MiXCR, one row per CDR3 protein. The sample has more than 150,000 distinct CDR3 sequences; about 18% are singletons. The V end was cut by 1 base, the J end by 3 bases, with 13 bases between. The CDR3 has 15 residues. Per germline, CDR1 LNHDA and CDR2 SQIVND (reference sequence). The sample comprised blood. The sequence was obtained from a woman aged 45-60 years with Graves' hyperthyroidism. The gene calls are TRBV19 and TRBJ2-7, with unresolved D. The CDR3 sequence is CASSIGAGVNYEQYF. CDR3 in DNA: TGTGCCAGTAGTATAGGGGCAGGTGTGAACTACGAGCAGTACTTC.